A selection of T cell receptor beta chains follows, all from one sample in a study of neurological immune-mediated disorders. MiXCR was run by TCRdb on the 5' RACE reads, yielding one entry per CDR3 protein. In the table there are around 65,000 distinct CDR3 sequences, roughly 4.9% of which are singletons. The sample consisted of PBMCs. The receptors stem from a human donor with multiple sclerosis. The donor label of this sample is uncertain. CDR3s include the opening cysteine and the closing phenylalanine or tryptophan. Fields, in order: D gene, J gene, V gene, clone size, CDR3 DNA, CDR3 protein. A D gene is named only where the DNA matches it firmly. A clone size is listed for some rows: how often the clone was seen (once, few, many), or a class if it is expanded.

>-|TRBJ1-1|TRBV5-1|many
TGCGCCAGCAGCTCCAACATGAACACTGAAGCTTTCTTT
CASSSNMNTEAFF
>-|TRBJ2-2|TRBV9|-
TGTACCAGAACACAATCAGGGACCGGGGAGCTGTTTTTT
CTRTQSGTGELFF
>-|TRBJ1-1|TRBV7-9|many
TGTGCCAGCAGACCGGGGCGAGGGGGGAACACTGAAGCTTTCTTT
CASRPGRGGNTEAFF
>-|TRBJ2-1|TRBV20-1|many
TGCAGTGCTAACGTTCGGGACACACCCTCCAATGAGCAGTTCTTC
CSANVRDTPSNEQFF
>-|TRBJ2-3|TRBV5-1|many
TGCGCCAGCAGACCCCTTCTATTCACAGATACGCAGTATTTT
CASRPLLFTDTQYF
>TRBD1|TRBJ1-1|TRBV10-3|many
TGTGCCATCACTCCGACAGGGGGGGACACTGAAGCTTTCTTT
CAITPTGGDTEAFF
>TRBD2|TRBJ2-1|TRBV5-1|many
TGCGCCAGCAGCCCGGGACTAGCGGGGACGACGGCGAATGAGCAGTTCTTC
CASSPGLAGTTANEQFF
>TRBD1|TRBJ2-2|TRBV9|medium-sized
TGTGCCAGCAGCGAGGGACAGGGGTGGGACGGAACCGGGGAGCTGTTTTTT
CASSEGQGWDGTGELFF
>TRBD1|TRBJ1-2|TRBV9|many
TGTGCCAGCAGGGATTTTAAGACAGGGGGGAATTATGGCTACACCTTC
CASRDFKTGGNYGYTF
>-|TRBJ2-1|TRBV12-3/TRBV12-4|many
TGTGCCAGCAGTTTTTCGGGCGGCAGGGAGCGGTTCTTC
CASSFSGGRERFF
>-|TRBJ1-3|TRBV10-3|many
TGTGCCATCTTTGACGGAGGCTCTGGAAACACCATATATTTT
CAIFDGGSGNTIYF
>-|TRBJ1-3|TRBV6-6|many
TGTGCCAGCAGTAGTTCCGGGACTACCGGAAACACCATATATTTT
CASSSSGTTGNTIYF
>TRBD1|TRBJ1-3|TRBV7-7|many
TGTGCCAGCAGCCCCGGGACAGGACCTCTCTCTGGAAACACCATATATTTT
CASSPGTGPLSGNTIYF
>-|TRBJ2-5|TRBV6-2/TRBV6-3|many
TGTGCCAGCACGGCCGGGGCCGCAGAGACCCAGTACTTC
CASTAGAAETQYF
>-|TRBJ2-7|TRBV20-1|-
TGCAGTGCCCCAAGGACCGGGGGGCGAAACTACGAGCAGTACTTC
CSAPRTGGRNYEQYF
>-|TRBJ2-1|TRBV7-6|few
TGTGCCAGCAGCTTAGATTATGGAAATAGGGTAAACAATGAGCAGTTCTTC
CASSLDYGNRVNNEQFF
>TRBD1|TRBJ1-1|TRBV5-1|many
TGCGCCAGCAGGAATGACAGGGACACTGAAGCTTTCTTT
CASRNDRDTEAFF
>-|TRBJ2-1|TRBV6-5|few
TGTGCCAGCGCCAGGGGCTATGAGCAGTTCTTC
CASARGYEQFF
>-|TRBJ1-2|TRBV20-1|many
TGCAGTGCTGGGGGACAATATGGCTACACCTTC
CSAGGQYGYTF
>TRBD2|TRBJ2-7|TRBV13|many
TGTGCCAGCAGCTTAACGTGGGGACTAGCGGGGATCTCCTACGAGCAGTACTTC
CASSLTWGLAGISYEQYF
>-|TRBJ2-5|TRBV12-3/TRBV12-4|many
TGTGCCAGCAGTACGGGCCCCACGGGGACCCAGTACTTC
CASSTGPTGTQYF
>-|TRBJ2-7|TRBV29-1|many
TGCAGCGTTGAAGGGGGACGCAACGAGCAGTACTTC
CSVEGGRNEQYF
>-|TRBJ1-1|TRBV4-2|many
TGTGCCAGCAGCCAAGAGTTCGGGGTCGCCAACACTGAAGCTTTCTTT
CASSQEFGVANTEAFF
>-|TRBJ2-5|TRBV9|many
TGTGCCAGCAGCGTAGGGCTTCACGGGACCCCTCGTGAGACCCAGTACTTC
CASSVGLHGTPRETQYF
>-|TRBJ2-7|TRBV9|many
TGTGCCAGCAGCCCCGACGGTACCTACGAGCAGTACTTC
CASSPDGTYEQYF
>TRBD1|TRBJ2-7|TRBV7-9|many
TGTGCCAGCAGCCTATTCCTGGGACAGGGGGACAACGAGCAGTACTTC
CASSLFLGQGDNEQYF
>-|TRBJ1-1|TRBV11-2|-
TGTGCCAGCAGCTTAACCCTTGGGAACACTGAACCTATCTTT
CASSLTLGNTEPIF
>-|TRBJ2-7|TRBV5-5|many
TGTGCCAGCAGCCACTTCGGGGGAACCTACGAGCAGTACTTC
CASSHFGGTYEQYF
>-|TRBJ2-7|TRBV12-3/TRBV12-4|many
TGTGCCAGCACCCAGGGGGGCAACGAGCAGTACTTC
CASTQGGNEQYF
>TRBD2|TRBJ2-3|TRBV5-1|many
TGCGCCAGCAGCTTGGTGACTAGCGTGGGCACAGATACGCAGTATTTT
CASSLVTSVGTDTQYF
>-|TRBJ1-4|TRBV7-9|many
TGTGCCAGCTCGGGACAACGTGCAACTAATGAAAAACTGTTTTTT
CASSGQRATNEKLFF
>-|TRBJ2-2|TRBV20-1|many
TGCAGTGCCAGAAGACAGGACACCGGGGAGCTGTTTTTT
CSARRQDTGELFF
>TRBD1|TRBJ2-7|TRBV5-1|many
TGCGCCAGCAGCTTGGAGGGGGCTAACGAGCAGTACTTC
CASSLEGANEQYF
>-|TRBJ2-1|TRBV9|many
TGTGCCAGCAGCGTAAACGGAGAGCAGTTCTTC
CASSVNGEQFF
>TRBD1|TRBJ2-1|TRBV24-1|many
TGTGCCACCATACAGGGGGCCCCTTCCTACAATGAGCAGTTCTTC
CATIQGAPSYNEQFF
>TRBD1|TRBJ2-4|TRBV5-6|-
TGTGCCAGCAGCGCCACTTTGGACAGGGGAAACATTCAGTACTTC
CASSATLDRGNIQYF
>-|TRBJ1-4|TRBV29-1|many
TGCAGCGTATCACACGGGACGGGGAATGAAAAACTGTTTTTT
CSVSHGTGNEKLFF
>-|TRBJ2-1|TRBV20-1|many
TGCAGTGCTAGAATCCCCGGGTTCTCCTACAATGAGCAGTTCTTC
CSARIPGFSYNEQFF
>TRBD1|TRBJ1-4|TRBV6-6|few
TGTGCCAGCAGTTACTTCCAGGGGGGCACTGAAAAACTGTTTTTT
CASSYFQGGTEKLFF
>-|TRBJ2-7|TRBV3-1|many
TGTGCCAGCAGCCAAGTGGGGGCGGGACGCTACGAGCAGTACTTC
CASSQVGAGRYEQYF
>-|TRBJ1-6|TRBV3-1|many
TGTGCCAGCAGTCGGGGGGGGGGTTCACCCCTCCACTTT
CASSRGGGSPLHF
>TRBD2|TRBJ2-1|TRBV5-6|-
TGTGCCAGCAGCTTGGGCCTAGCGGGAGGCAATGAGCAGTTCTTC
CASSLGLAGGNEQFF
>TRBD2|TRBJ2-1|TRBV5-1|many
TGCGCCAGCAGCTTTACGGGGGGAAATGAGCAGTTCTTC
CASSFTGGNEQFF
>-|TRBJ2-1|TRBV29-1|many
TGCAGCGTTGAAGATCGTGGGCGGGGTAACGCCAATGAGCAGTTCTTC
CSVEDRGRGNANEQFF
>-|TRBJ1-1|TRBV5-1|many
TGCGCCAGCAGCTTACTGGCGGAGGGGGTCTACACTGAAGCTTTCTTT
CASSLLAEGVYTEAFF
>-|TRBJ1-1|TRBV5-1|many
TGCGCCAGCAGCTTCAGGGTTTACATGAACACTGAAGCTTTCTTT
CASSFRVYMNTEAFF
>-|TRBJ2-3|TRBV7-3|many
TGTGCCAGCAGCGACGGTGGGGCTGGCACAGATACGCAGTATTTT
CASSDGGAGTDTQYF
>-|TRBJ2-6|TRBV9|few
TGTGCCAGCAGCATCATTAGCGTCTCTGGGGCCAACGTCCTGACTTTC
CASSIISVSGANVLTF
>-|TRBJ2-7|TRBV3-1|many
TGTGCCAGCAGCCAAGCCACCCCCCCCGAGCAGTACTTC
CASSQATPPEQYF
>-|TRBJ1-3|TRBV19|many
TGTGCCAGTAGTAATGGTATCTCTGGAAACACCATATATTTT
CASSNGISGNTIYF